This TCR beta chain was retrieved from a study of blood T cell repertoires in COVID-19. Study summary: Researchers got acute and convalescent COVID-19 samples from the United States, Italy and Spain.

This CDR3 has 14 amino acids. V shed 2 bases and J shed 4 bases, with 12 bases lying between them. Germline CDR1 reads MNHEY; CDR2 reads SVGAGI. How the authors handled the data: Scientists estimated how many nucleated cells there were by amplifying reference gene primers. This table comes from immunoSEQ multiplex PCR, and its TCRdb copy is limited to in-frame clones, with some not included. The V and J calls and clone size are taken from that table; D and trimming were inferred from the DNA. The data hold 350,000 or so clones, with roughly 90% observed a single time. The study recruited people aged roughly 18 to 100 years across under 25 US areas.

The chain combines TRBV6-5 with TRBJ2-7; a weak D match, TRBD2 (6 bases). Sequencing was carried out using PBMCs or T cells enriched from blood (not recorded which). The receptor was isolated from a woman between 25 and 40 years old who had been exposed to COVID-19. CDR3 protein: CASSYNGGWYEQYF. CDR3 sequence (DNA): TGTGCCAGCAGTTACAACGGGGGTTGGTACGAGCAGTACTTC.